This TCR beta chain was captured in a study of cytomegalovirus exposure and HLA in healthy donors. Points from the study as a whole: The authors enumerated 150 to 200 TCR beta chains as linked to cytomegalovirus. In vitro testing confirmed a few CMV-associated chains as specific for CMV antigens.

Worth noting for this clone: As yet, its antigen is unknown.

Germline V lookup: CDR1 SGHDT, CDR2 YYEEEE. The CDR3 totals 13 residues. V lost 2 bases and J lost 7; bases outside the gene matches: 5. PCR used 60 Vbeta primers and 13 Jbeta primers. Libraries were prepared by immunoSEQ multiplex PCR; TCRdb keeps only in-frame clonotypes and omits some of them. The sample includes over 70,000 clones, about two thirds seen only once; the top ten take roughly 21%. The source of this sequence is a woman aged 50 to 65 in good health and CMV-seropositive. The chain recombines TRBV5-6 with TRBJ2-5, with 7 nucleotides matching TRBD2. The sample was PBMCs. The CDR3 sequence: CASSLTWGGTQYF. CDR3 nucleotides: TGTGCCAGCAGCTTAACCTGGGGGGGGACCCAGTACTTC.